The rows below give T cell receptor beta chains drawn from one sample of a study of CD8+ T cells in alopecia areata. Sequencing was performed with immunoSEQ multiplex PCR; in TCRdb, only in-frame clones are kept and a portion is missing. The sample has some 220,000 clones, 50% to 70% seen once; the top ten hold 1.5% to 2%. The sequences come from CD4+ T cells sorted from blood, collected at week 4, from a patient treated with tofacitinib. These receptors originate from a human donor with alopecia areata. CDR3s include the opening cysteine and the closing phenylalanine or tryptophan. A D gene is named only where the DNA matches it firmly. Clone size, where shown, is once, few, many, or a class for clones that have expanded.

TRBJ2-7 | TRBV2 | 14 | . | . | TGTGCCAGCAGTGATAGGGCAGGGTCCTACGAGCAGTACTTC | CASSDRAGSYEQYF
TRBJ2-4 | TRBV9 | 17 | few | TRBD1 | TGTGCCAGCAGCGCAACTACAGGGGCCCTAGCCAAAAACATTCAGTACTTC | CASSATTGALAKNIQYF
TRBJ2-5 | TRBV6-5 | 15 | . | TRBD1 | TGTGCCAGCAGTAAAACCACAGGGGGCCAAGAGACCCAGTACTTC | CASSKTTGGQETQYF
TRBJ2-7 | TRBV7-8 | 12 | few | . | TGTGCCAGCAGCGTTAGGCCCTACGAGCAGTACTTC | CASSVRPYEQYF
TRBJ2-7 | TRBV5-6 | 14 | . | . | TGTGCCAGCAGCTTAATACAGGGAGGTCCGGAGCAGTACTTC | CASSLIQGGPEQYF
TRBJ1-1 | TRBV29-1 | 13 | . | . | TGCAGCGTTGGGGGGCAGATGAACACTGAAGCTTTCTTT | CSVGGQMNTEAFF
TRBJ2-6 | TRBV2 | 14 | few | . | TGTGCCAGCAGTGAGACGTTGGGGGCCAACGTCCTGACTTTC | CASSETLGANVLTF
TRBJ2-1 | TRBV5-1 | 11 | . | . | TGCGCCAGCAGTACTTTCAATGAGCAGTTCTTC | CASSTFNEQFF
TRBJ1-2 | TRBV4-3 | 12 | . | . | TGCGCCAGCAGCCAAGGCGGGATTAGCTACACCTTC | CASSQGGISYTF
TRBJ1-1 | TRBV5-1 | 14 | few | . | TGCGCCAGCAGCTTGAAGGGGAAGAACACTGAAGCTTTCTTT | CASSLKGKNTEAFF
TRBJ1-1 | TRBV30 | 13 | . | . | TGTGCCTGGACGACCGGGCTGAACACTGAAGCTTTCTTT | CAWTTGLNTEAFF
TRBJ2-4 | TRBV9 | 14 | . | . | TGTGCCAGCAGCGGAGAAGACAGCCAAAACATTCAGTACTTC | CASSGEDSQNIQYF
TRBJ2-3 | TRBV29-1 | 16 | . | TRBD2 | TGCAGCGTTGAAGAAGGCTTTCGGGGGGATTTGGATACGCAGTATTTT | CSVEEGFRGDLDTQYF
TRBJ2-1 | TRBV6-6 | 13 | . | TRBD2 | TGTGCCAGCCGAGGGGAGGGGAGAGGTGAGCAGTTCTTC | CASRGEGRGEQFF
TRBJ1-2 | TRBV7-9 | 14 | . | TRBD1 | TGTGCCAGCACCGGACAGGGGGGGAACTATGGCTACACCTTC | CASTGQGGNYGYTF
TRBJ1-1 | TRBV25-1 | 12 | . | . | TGTGCCAGCAGTGAATTCGGGACTGAAGCTTTCTTT | CASSEFGTEAFF
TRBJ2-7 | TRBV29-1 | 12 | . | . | TGCAGCGTCGAACGGGGTGCCTACGAGCAGTACTTC | CSVERGAYEQYF
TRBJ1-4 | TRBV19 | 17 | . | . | TGTGCCAGTAGTATAAGCGGGGTGCGGCAACCTAATGAAAAACTGTTTTTT | CASSISGVRQPNEKLFF
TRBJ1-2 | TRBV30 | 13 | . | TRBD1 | TGTGCCTGGAGTGTCCGGGACAGGGACGGCTACACCTTC | CAWSVRDRDGYTF
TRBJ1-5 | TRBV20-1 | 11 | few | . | TGCAGTGCTAGAGATGCGGGTCCCCAGCATTTT | CSARDAGPQHF
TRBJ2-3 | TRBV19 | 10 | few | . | TGTGCCAGGGACGGCCTGGCGCAGTATTTT | CARDGLAQYF
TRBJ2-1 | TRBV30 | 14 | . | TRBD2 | TGTGCCTGGACCCGGGGAGGGTCCTACAATGAGCAGTTCTTC | CAWTRGGSYNEQFF
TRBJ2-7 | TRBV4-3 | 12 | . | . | TGCGCCAGCAGCCATGACAGAGGCGAGCAGTACTTC | CASSHDRGEQYF
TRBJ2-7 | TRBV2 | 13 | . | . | TGTGCCAGCGGGGACGAGAGGTCCTACGAGCAGTACTTC | CASGDERSYEQYF
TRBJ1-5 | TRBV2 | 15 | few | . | TGTGCCAGCATGGACGGAGGGGTCGGCAATCAGCCCCAGCATTTT | CASMDGGVGNQPQHF
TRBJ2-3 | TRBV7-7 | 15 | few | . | TGTGCCAGCAGCCCACAGGGATTGGGCACAGATACGCAGTATTTT | CASSPQGLGTDTQYF
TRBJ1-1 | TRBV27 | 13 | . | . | TGTGCCAGCAGTTTATGGGGGGCGGCTGAAGCTTTCTTT | CASSLWGAAEAFF
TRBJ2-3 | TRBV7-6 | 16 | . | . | TGTGCCAGCAGCTTAGCTCACAGAACTAGCACAGATACGCAGTATTTT | CASSLAHRTSTDTQYF
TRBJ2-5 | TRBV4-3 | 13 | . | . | TGCGCCAGCAGCCAAGAATCGTCGGGGACCCAGTACTTC | CASSQESSGTQYF
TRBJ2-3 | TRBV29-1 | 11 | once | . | TGCAGCGTTGGTCCGACAGATACGCAGTATTTT | CSVGPTDTQYF
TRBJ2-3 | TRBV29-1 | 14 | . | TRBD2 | TGCAGCGTTGAACGTCGCGGGGGACCAAATACGCAGTATTTT | CSVERRGGPNTQYF
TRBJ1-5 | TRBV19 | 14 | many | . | TGTGCCAGTAGTCCATCCAGGGGAGGGCAGCCCCAGCATTTT | CASSPSRGGQPQHF
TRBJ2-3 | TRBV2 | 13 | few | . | TGTGCCAGCAGGCCAGGAAGCACAGATACGCAGTATTTT | CASRPGSTDTQYF
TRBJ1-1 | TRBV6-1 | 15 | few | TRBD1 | TGTGCCAGCAGTGAGGGGACAGGGTTGAACACTGAAGCTTTCTTT | CASSEGTGLNTEAFF
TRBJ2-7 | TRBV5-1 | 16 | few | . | TGCGCCAGCAGCTTGGCCGGAGGGACCCTCTCCTACGAGCAGTACTTC | CASSLAGGTLSYEQYF
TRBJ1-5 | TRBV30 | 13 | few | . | TGTGCCTGGGCGGGGGGGGACAATCAGCCCCAGCATTTT | CAWAGGDNQPQHF
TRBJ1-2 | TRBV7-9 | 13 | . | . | TGTGCCAGCAGCGATAGGGAACTTTATGGCTACACCTTC | CASSDRELYGYTF
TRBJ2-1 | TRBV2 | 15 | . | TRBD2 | TGTGCCACCTCAATAGCGGGGAGTCAAGGTGGTGAGCAGTTCTTC | CATSIAGSQGGEQFF
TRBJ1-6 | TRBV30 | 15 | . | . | TGTGCCTGGAGTGAGTACGGGACCCGGGGTTCACCCCTCCACTTT | CAWSEYGTRGSPLHF
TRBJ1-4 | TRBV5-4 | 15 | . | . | TGTGCCAGCAGCCTCCGGGACACAACAAATGAAAAACTGTTTTTT | CASSLRDTTNEKLFF
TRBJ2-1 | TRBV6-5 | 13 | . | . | TGTGCCAGCAGTGAATTTCCACGGGATGAGCAGTTCTTC | CASSEFPRDEQFF
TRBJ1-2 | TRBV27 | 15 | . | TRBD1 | TGTGCCAGCAGGCGACCGGGACAGGGCGACTATGGCTACACCTTC | CASRRPGQGDYGYTF
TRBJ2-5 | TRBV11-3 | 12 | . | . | TGTGCCAGCAGCTTCGGGTCGGGGACCCAGTACTTC | CASSFGSGTQYF
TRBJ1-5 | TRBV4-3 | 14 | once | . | TGCGCCAGCAGCCAAAATAGCCTAAATCAGCCCCAGCATTTT | CASSQNSLNQPQHF
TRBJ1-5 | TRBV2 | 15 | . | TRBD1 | TGTGCCAGCAGCGCCGGGACAGGGGTTCGCCAGCCCCAGCATTTT | CASSAGTGVRQPQHF
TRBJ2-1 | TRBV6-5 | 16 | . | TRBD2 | TGTGCCAGCAGTTACCACCTACTAGCGGGGGGGCGTGAGCAGTTCTTC | CASSYHLLAGGREQFF
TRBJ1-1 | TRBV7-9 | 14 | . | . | TGTGCCAGCATGACGGGGATAAGAGAAACTGAAGCTTTCTTT | CASMTGIRETEAFF
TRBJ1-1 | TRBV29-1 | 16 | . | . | TGCAGCGTTGAATCCCCCCAGGCCTACCCGAACACTGAAGCTTTCTTT | CSVESPQAYPNTEAFF
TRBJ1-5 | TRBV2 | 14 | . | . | TGTGCCAGCAGTGCGGGGGGGGCAGGTCAGCCCCAGCATTTT | CASSAGGAGQPQHF
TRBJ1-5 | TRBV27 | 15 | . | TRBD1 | TGTGCCAGCAGGTCAGGGGGCCAGGGCAATCAGCCCCAGCATTTT | CASRSGGQGNQPQHF